This paragraph reports one T cell receptor beta chain. These data come from a study of blood T cell repertoires in COVID-19. Here immunoSEQ multiplex PCR was the method, and the copy in TCRdb shows in-frame clones only, minus some. The sample includes about 310,000 clones, approximately 90% seen only once; the top ten take approximately 8.8%. Assignment of participants to cohorts was predicated upon participant-reported clinical history. For recovered donors of Cohort 3, there were two negative PCRs, clearance, or symptom resolution. The origin of this receptor is a middle-aged woman who had recovered from COVID-19. The sequencing sample was made of PBMCs or T cells enriched from blood (not recorded which).

The CDR3 loop reads CASSPPRRRGDDTEAFF. In DNA form, the CDR3 reads TGTGCCAGCTCACCACCCCGGAGACGGGGGGATGACACTGAAGCTTTCTTT. The chain uses TRBV18 and TRBJ1-1; a weak D match, TRBD1 (5 bases). Germline values: CDR1 KGHSH, CDR2 LQKENI. The CDR3 has 17 amino acids. Between the trimmed V and J ends, which lost 0 bases and 3 bases, there was a span of 17 bases.